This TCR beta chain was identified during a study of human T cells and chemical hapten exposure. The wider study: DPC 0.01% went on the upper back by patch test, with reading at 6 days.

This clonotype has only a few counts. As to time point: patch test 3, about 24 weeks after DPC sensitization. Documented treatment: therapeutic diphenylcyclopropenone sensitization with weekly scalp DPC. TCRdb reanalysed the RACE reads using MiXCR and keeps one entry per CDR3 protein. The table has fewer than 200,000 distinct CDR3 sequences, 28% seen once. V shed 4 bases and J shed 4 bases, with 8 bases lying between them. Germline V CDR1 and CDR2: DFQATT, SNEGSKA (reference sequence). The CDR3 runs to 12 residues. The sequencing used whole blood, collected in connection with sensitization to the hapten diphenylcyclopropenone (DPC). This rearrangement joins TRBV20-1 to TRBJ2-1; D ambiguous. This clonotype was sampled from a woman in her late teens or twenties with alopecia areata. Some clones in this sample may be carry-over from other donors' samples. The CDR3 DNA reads TGCAGTGCTATCTCAGGATACAATGAGCAGTTCTTC. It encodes CSAISGYNEQFF.